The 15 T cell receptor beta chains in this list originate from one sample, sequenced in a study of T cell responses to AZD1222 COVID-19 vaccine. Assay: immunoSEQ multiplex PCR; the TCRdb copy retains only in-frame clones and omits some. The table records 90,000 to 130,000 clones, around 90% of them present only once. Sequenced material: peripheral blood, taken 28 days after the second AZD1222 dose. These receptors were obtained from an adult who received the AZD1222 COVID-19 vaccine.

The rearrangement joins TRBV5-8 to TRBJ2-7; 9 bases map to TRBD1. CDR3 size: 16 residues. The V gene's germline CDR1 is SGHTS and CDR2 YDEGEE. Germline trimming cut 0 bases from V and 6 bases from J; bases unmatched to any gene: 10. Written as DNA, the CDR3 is TGTGCCAGCAGCTTGGCCCCCGACAGGGGGTCCGGCGAGCAGTACTTC. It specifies CASSLAPDRGSGEQYF.

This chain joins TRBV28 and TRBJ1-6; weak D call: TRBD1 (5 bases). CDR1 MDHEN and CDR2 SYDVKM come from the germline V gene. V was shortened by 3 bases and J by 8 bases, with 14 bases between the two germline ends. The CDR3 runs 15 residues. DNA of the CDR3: TGTGCCAGCAGTTTCTCGACGAGGGGTTATTCACCCCTCCACTTT. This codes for CASSFSTRGYSPLHF.

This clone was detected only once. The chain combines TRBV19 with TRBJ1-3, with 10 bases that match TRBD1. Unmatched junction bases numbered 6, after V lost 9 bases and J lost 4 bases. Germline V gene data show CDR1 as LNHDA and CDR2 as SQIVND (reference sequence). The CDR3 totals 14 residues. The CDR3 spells CASKRQGAGNTIYF. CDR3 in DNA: TGTGCCAGCAAAAGACAGGGGGCCGGAAACACCATATATTTT.

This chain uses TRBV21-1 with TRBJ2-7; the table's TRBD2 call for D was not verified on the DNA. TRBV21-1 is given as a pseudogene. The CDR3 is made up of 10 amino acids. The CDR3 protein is CASSTCEQYF. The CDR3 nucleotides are TGTGCCAGCAGCACCTGCGAGCAGTACTTC.

The CDR3 coding sequence is TGCGCCAGCAGTGAGTCGGGAGACCCAAGCTCCTACGAGCAGTACTTC. It specifies CASSESGDPSSYEQYF. The chain uses TRBV10-1 and TRBJ2-7, with D tentatively TRBD2 (5 bases). The CDR3 loop spans 16 amino acids. V was clipped by 0 bases and J by 0 bases, with 12 bases between them. CDR1 is WNHNN, CDR2 SYGVQD, per germline (reference sequence).

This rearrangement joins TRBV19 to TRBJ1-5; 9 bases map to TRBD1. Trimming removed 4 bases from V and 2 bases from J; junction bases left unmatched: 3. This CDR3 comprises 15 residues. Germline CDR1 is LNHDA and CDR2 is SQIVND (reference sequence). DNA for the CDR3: TGTGCCAGTAGTACGACAGGGGGGGGCAATCAGCCCCAGCATTTT. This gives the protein CASSTTGGGNQPQHF.

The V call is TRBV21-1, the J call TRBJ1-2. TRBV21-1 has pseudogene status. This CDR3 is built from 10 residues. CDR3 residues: CASSRHGYTF. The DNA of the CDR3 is TGTGCCAGCAGTAGACATGGCTACACCTTC.

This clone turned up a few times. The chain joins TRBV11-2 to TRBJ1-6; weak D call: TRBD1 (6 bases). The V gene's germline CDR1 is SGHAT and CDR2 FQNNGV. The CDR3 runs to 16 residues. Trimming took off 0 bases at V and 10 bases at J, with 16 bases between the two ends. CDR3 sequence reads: CASSLDGPGANSPLHF. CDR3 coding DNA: TGTGCCAGCAGCTTAGATGGGCCGGGGGCTAACTCACCCCTCCACTTT.

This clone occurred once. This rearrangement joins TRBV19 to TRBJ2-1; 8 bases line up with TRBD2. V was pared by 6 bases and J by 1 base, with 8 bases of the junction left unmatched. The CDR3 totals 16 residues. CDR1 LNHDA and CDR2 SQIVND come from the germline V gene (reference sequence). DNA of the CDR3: TGTGCCAGTAGCAAATCGGGGGGGCGGTCCTACAATGAGCAGTTCTTC. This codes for CASSKSGGRSYNEQFF.

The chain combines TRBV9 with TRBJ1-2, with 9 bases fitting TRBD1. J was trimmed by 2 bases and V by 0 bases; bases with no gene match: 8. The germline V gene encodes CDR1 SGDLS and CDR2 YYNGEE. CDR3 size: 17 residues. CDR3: CASSVDEGTGLNYGYTF. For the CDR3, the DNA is TGTGCCAGCAGCGTAGATGAGGGGACAGGGCTAAACTATGGCTACACCTTC.

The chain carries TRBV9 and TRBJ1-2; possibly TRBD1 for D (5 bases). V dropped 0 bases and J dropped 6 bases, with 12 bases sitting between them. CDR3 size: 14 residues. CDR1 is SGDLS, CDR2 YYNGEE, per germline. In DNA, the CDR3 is TGTGCCAGCAGCGTAGTCGGGGCGGAGGATGGCTACACCTTC. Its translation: CASSVVGAEDGYTF.

Here the CDR3 reads CASSFRGGSPLHF. The CDR3 coding sequence is TGTGCCAGCAGTTTCAGGGGAGGCTCACCCCTCCACTTT. The J gene is TRBJ1-6, the V gene TRBV28, with a tentative D call TRBD1 (6 bases). This CDR3 is built from 13 residues. Germline CDR1 reads MDHEN; CDR2 reads SYDVKM. V was clipped by 3 bases and J by 10 bases, with 10 bases between them.

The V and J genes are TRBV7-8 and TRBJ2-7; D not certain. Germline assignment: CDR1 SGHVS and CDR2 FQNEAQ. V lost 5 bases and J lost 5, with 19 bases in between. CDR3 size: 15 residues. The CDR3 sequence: CASSNATARPDEQYF. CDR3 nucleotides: TGTGCCAGCAGCAACGCGACGGCCCGCCCCGACGAGCAGTACTTC.

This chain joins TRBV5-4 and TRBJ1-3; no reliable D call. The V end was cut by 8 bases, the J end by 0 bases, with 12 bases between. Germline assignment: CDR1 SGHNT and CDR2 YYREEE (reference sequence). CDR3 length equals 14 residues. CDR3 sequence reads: CASHKSSSGNTIYF. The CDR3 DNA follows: TGTGCCAGTCATAAATCGAGCTCTGGAAACACCATATATTTT.

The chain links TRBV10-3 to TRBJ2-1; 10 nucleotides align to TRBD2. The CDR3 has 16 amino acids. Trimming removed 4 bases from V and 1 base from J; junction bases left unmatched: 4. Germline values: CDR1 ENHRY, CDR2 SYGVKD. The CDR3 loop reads CAISGTSGKSYNEQFF. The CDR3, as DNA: TGTGCCATCAGTGGGACTAGCGGAAAATCCTACAATGAGCAGTTCTTC.